This TCR beta chain was observed in a study of Tregs in tolerant kidney transplant recipients. General study results and limits: Biological reproducibility was not directly addressed, but technical replication error appeared minimal.

This table comes from immunoSEQ multiplex PCR, and its TCRdb copy is limited to in-frame clones, with some not included. The sample data list fewer than 55,000 clones. Trimming cost V 6 bases and J 1 base, with 12 bases left between them. Germline assignment: CDR1 SGHTA and CDR2 FQGNSA. The CDR3 totals 14 residues. Of note for this clone: Its specificity is unknown. The DNA ends 3 residues before the CDR3 does, and the rest of the CDR3 is filled in from the germline J gene.

The receptor was derived from a human donor who received a combined kidney and bone marrow transplant. The sample consisted of CD4+ T cells from blood, taken before the transplant. The V call is TRBV7-2, the J call TRBJ1-1, with D unclear. This chain's CDR3 is CASSQRVPNTEAFF. CDR3 DNA, as far as it was read: TGTGCCAGCAGTCAGAGAGTACCGAACACTGAA.